The 11 T cell receptor beta chains given below trace back to one sample, sequenced in a study of blood T cell repertoires in COVID-19. Clones were read by immunoSEQ multiplex PCR, and TCRdb kept only the in-frame ones, dropping some. The sample has tens of thousands of clones, approximately 86% seen once. The material sequenced was peripheral blood. These receptors were collected from a woman aged 55 to 70 with acute or convalescent COVID-19.

The chain recombines TRBV5-6 with TRBJ2-7; 9 nucleotides match TRBD2. The length of the CDR3 is 15 residues. J was trimmed by 2 bases and V by 0 bases; bases with no gene match: 3. The germline gives CDR1 SGHDT, CDR2 YYEEEE. The CDR3 nucleotides are TGTGCCAGCAGCTTGGGACTAGCGGAAACCTACGAGCAGTACTTC. Its protein product is CASSLGLAETYEQYF.

The chain combines TRBV5-1 with TRBJ2-2; the D gene is possibly TRBD1 (5 bases). From germline, CDR1 is SGHRS and CDR2 YFSETQ. The CDR3 has 17 amino acids. Trimming stripped 7 bases from V and 5 bases from J, with 24 bases between. The CDR3 DNA follows: TGCGCCAGCCGCAATTATGGGTGGGGCGGCGAAACCGGGGAGCTGTTTTTT. It is translated as CASRNYGWGGETGELFF.

The DNA for the CDR3 is TGTGCCAGCAGCTGGGGGGACAGGGGGCGTTCAGATACGCAGTATTTT. Amino acids: CASSWGDRGRSDTQYF. The chain recombines TRBV4-2 with TRBJ2-3; 12 nucleotides match TRBD1. Germline lookup yields CDR1 LGHNA and CDR2 YNFKEQ. Germline trimming cut 5 bases from V and 4 bases from J; bases unmatched to any gene: 7. The CDR3 is made up of 16 amino acids.

This sequence joins TRBV7-9 and TRBJ1-3; 9 nucleotides line up with TRBD1. V shed 5 bases and J 1 base; nucleotides not matched to a gene: 6. Germline V gene data show CDR1 as SEHNR and CDR2 as FQNEAQ (reference sequence). The length of the CDR3 is 16 residues. CDR3 nucleotide sequence: TGTGCCAGCAGCCCCTCCGGGACAGGGTCTGGAAACACCATATATTTT. Its translation: CASSPSGTGSGNTIYF.

The DNA of the CDR3 is TGTGCCAGCGGCCGACAGGCGAACACTGAAGCTTTCTTT. Encoded protein: CASGRQANTEAFF. This sequence joins TRBV7-9 and TRBJ1-1, with a tentative D call TRBD1 (6 bases). The CDR3 has 13 residues. Germline CDR1 reads SEHNR; CDR2 reads FQNEAQ (reference sequence). V lost 8 bases to trimming and J lost 1 base, with 11 bases between them. Combining the CDR3 with reference TRBV7-9 and TRBJ1-1 gives the whole variable domain DTGVSQNPRHKITKRGQNVTFRCDPISEHNRLYWYRQTLGQGPEFLTYFQNEAQLEKSRLLSDRFSAERPKGSFSTLEIQRTEQGDSAMYLCASGRQANTEAFFGQGTRLTVV.

This sequence joins TRBV7-8 and TRBJ1-2; D is possibly TRBD1 (5 bases). The CDR3 consists of 15 residues. The germline gives CDR1 SGHVS, CDR2 FQNEAQ. V lost 4 bases and J lost 7, with 19 bases in between. CDR3 in DNA: TGTGCCAGCAGCTCTAATACAGGCGGCTCGGGTGGCTACACCTTC. Amino acids: CASSSNTGGSGGYTF.

This clone showed up just once. The gene calls are TRBV4-1 and TRBJ1-3; D is unclear. This CDR3 is 14 amino acids long. Germline V lookup: CDR1 MGHRA, CDR2 YSYEKL. Between the trimmed V and J ends, which lost 4 bases and 4 bases, there was a span of 11 bases. The CDR3 reads CASSPFGWGNTIYF. CDR3 nucleotides: TGCGCCAGCAGCCCCTTCGGGTGGGGAAACACCATATATTTT.

This rearrangement joins TRBV14 to TRBJ1-6; D not certain. Deletions cut 1 base from V and 5 bases from J, with 15 bases between. The germline CDR1 and CDR2 sequences are SGHDN and FVKESK. CDR3 size: 17 residues. In DNA, the CDR3 is TGTGCCAGCAGCCAAGGAGGAGTGCTGCTTAATAATTCACCCCTCCACTTT. Translating gives CASSQGGVLLNNSPLHF.

The chain uses TRBV27 and TRBJ1-1; 7 bases map to TRBD1. The V and J ends lost 4 bases and 4 bases, in that order; junction bases with no gene match: 9. CDR3 size: 15 residues. Germline V gene data show CDR1 as MNHEY and CDR2 as SMNVEV (reference sequence). CDR3 in amino acids: CASSSGQAGGTEAFF. CDR3 in DNA: TGTGCCAGCAGTTCCGGACAGGCCGGAGGCACTGAAGCTTTCTTT.

This chain connects TRBV18 to TRBJ2-1, with TRBD1 matching 7 bases. CDR1 and CDR2 (germline): KGHSH, LQKENI. Trimming removed 6 bases from V and 8 bases from J; junction bases left unmatched: 7. CDR3 length: 13 amino acids. The CDR3 sequence is CASSKGAWDEQFF. For the CDR3, the DNA is TGTGCCAGCTCCAAGGGGGCGTGGGATGAGCAGTTCTTC.

The genes are TRBV7-9 and TRBJ2-7; TRBD1 agrees at 9 bases. In germline, CDR1 is SEHNR, CDR2 FQNEAQ (reference sequence). The CDR3 runs 14 residues. The trim removed 6 bases at V and 2 bases at J, leaving 5 bases unmatched. The CDR3 DNA is TGTGCCAGCAGACCCCGGGACAGGGCCTACGAGCAGTACTTC. Amino acid sequence: CASRPRDRAYEQYF.